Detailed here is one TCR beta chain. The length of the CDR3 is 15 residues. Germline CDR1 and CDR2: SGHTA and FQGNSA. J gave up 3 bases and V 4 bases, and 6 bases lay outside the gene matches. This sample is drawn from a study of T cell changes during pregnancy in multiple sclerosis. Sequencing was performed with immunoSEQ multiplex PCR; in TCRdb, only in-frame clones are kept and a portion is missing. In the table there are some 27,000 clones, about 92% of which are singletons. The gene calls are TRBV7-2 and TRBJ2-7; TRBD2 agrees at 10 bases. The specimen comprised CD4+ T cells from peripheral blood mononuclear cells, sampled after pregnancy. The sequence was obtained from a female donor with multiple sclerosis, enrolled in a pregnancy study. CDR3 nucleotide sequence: TGTGCCAGCAGCTCATCTAGCGGGAGTTTCTACGAGCAGTACTTC. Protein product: CASSSSSGSFYEQYF.